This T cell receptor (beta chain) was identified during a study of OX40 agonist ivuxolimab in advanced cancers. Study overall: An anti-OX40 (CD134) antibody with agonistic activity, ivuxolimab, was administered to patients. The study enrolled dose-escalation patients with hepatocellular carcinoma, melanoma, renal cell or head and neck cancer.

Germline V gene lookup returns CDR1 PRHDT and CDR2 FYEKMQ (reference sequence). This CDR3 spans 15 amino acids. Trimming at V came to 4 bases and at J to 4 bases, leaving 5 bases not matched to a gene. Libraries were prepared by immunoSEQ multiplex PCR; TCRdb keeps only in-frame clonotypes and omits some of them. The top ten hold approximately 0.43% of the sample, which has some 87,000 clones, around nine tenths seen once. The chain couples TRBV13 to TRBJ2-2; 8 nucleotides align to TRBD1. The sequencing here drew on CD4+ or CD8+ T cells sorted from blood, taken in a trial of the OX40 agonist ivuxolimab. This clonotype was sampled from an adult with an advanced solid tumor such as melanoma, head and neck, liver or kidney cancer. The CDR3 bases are TGTGCCAGCAGCTCTCGGACAGGGAGCACCGGGGAGCTGTTTTTT. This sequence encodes CASSSRTGSTGELFF.